Below are 2 T cell receptor beta chains sequenced from a single sample in a study of blood T cell repertoires in COVID-19. Profiling relied on immunoSEQ multiplex PCR, and the TCRdb table lists in-frame clones only, not all of them. The sample has some 250,000 clones, 86% seen once. The sequenced sample was peripheral blood. These receptors came from a woman aged 25 to 39 who had recovered from COVID-19.

This clone has just a few counts. The gene calls are TRBV6-5 and TRBJ2-7, with 9 bases lining up with TRBD1. Per germline, CDR1 MNHEY and CDR2 SVGAGI. Trimming at V came to 6 bases and at J to 3 bases, leaving 6 bases not matched to a gene. The CDR3 sequence is 14 residues long. The DNA for the CDR3 is TGTGCCAGCAGCATATACAGGGGGCTCTACGAGCAGTACTTC. Translation: CASSIYRGLYEQYF.

The V and J genes are TRBV4-2 and TRBJ2-5, with 10 bases aligning to TRBD1. CDR3 length: 15 amino acids. CDR1 is LGHNA and CDR2 is YNFKEQ in the germline V gene. With V trimmed by 0 bases and J by 5 bases, 3 bases remained unmatched. The CDR3 here is CASSQEDRGRETQYF. The CDR3 DNA is TGTGCCAGCAGCCAAGAGGACAGGGGGAGGGAGACCCAGTACTTC.